These 10 T cell receptor beta chains were sequenced from one sample in a study of shared clonotypes between healthy human individuals. Generated by immunoSEQ multiplex PCR, the TCRdb table keeps only in-frame clones and is missing some. The profile covers 2,500,000 or so clones, with around 94% appearing a single time and roughly 0.14% taken by the ten largest. Input material: naive CD4+ T cells sorted from blood. Specified subset: CD45RA+ positively selected. The receptors derive from a man younger than 30 in good health.

The rearrangement links TRBV5-1 to TRBJ2-1, with 9 bases lining up with TRBD2. Germline V CDR1 and CDR2: SGHRS, YFSETQ. Trimming at V came to 4 bases and at J to 2 bases, leaving 7 bases not matched to a gene. The CDR3 covers 16 residues. CDR3 residues: CASSPAAGGPYNEQFF. The CDR3 bases are TGCGCCAGCAGCCCCGCGGCGGGGGGGCCCTACAATGAGCAGTTCTTC.

The chain employs TRBV9 and TRBJ2-3, with TRBD2 as a possible D gene (6 bases). Trimming shortened V by 4 bases and J by 3 bases, and 15 bases separated the two germline ends. The CDR3 covers 15 residues. CDR1 is SGDLS and CDR2 is YYNGEE in the germline V gene. As DNA, the CDR3 is TGTGCCAGCAGCTCTTTAGCGGCAGCGACAGATACGCAGTATTTT. Protein: CASSSLAAATDTQYF.

The rearrangement uses TRBV30 and TRBJ1-4; D is unresolved. The germline V gene encodes CDR1 GTSNPN and CDR2 SVGIG (reference sequence). V dropped 0 bases and J dropped 5 bases, with 4 bases sitting between them. This CDR3 is built from 12 residues. This chain's CDR3 is CAWSVGNEKLFF. CDR3 in DNA: TGTGCCTGGAGTGTTGGGAATGAAAAACTGTTTTTT.

V and J are TRBV29-1 and TRBJ2-7; 16 nucleotides line up with TRBD2. The CDR3 is made up of 16 amino acids. Unmatched junction bases numbered 5, after V lost 4 bases and J lost 2 bases. Germline loops: CDR1 SQVTM, CDR2 ANQGSEA. DNA of the CDR3: TGCAGCGTTGCCGGGACTAGCGGGAGGGCTCCCTACGAGCAGTACTTC. Translated: CSVAGTSGRAPYEQYF.

V and J are TRBV27 and TRBJ2-3; the D is unclear. The V gene lost 0 bases and the J gene lost 4 bases, with 8 bases spanning the gap. The length of the CDR3 is 14 residues. Germline CDR1 and CDR2: MNHEY and SMNVEV (reference sequence). CDR3 sequence: CASSLSTFSDTQYF. DNA for the CDR3: TGTGCCAGCAGTTTATCGACCTTCTCAGATACGCAGTATTTT.

The V and J genes are TRBV7-2 and TRBJ2-5, with 8 bases aligning to TRBD2. The germline CDR1 and CDR2 sequences are SGHTA and FQGNSA. The CDR3 runs to 18 residues. Losses at the gene ends were 2 bases for V and 2 bases for J; bases not matched to a gene: 13. CDR3 amino acids: CASSLIGGAGVWQETQYF. In DNA, the CDR3 is TGTGCCAGCAGCTTAATCGGGGGGGCAGGTGTTTGGCAAGAGACCCAGTACTTC.

About this clone itself: One end of the junction does not line up with germline, which may come from a read error. The same CDR3 can be traced to other DNA sequences in this sample. The chain carries TRBV7-7 and TRBJ2-5; the D gene is possibly TRBD2 (6 bases). Germline CDR1 reads SSHAT; CDR2 reads FNYEAQ (reference sequence). The CDR3 spans 14 residues. In DNA, the CDR3 is TGTGCTAGCAGCTTAGCTGGGGGGCAAGAGACCCAGTACTTC. Translated: CASSLAGGQETQYF. Filled out from reference TRBV7-7 and TRBJ2-5, the complete variable domain reads GAGVSQSPRYKVTKRGQDVTLRCDPISSHATLYWYQQALGQGPEFLTYFNYEAQPDKSGLPSDRFSAERPEGSISTLTIQRTEQRDSAMYRCASSLAGGQETQYFGPGTRLLVL.

The chain has TRBV6-5 and TRBJ2-2; 7 bases fit TRBD2. The CDR3 extends over 15 amino acids. Germline loops: CDR1 MNHEY, CDR2 SVGAGI. J gave up 2 bases and V 6 bases, and 6 bases lay outside the gene matches. CDR3 in DNA: TGTGCCAGCAGCCGTCTAGCGGTTAACACCGGGGAGCTGTTTTTT. Encoded protein: CASSRLAVNTGELFF.

The genes are TRBV30 and TRBJ1-1, with D possibly TRBD1 on 5 matching bases. V was trimmed by 2 bases and J by 5 bases, leaving 12 bases between them. The germline CDR1 and CDR2 sequences are GTSNPN and SVGIG (reference sequence). The CDR3 spans 13 residues. In nucleotides, the CDR3 is TGTGCCTGGAGTCGGGACCCGAAGACTGAAGCTTTCTTT. Its translation: CAWSRDPKTEAFF.

J is TRBJ2-1 and V is TRBV5-1; D may correspond to TRBD1 or TRBD2 (5 bases each). V lost 2 bases and J 3 bases, leaving 12 bases between the germline ends. The CDR3 spans 15 residues. Germline lookup yields CDR1 SGHRS and CDR2 YFSETQ. CDR3 DNA sequence: TGCGCCAGCAGCTTCGGGACGGATATCTACAATGAGCAGTTCTTC. This translates into CASSFGTDIYNEQFF.